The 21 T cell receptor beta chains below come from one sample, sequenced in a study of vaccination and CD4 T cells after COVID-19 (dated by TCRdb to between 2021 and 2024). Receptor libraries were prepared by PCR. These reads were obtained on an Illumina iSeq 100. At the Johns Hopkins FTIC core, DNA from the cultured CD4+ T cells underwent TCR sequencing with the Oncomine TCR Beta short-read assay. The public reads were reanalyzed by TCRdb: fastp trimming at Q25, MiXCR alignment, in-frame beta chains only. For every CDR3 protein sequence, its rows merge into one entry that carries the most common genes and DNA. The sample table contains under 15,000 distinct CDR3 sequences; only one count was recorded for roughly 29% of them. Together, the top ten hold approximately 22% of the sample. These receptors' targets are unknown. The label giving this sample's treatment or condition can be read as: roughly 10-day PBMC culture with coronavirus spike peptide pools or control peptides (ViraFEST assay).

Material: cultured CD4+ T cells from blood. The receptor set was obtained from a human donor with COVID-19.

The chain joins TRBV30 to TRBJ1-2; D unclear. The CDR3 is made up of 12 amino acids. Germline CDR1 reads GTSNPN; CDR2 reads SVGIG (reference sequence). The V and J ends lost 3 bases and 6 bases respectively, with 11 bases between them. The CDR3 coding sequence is TGTGCCTGGAGGGCTTACTTAGATGGCTACACCTTC. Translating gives CAWRAYLDGYTF.

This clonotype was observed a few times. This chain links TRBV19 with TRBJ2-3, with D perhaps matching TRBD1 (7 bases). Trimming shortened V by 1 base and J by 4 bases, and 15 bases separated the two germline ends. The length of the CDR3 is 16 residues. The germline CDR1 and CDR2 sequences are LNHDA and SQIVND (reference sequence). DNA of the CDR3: TGTGCCAGTAGTATAGGCAGGGCAGGGGGGTCAGATACGCAGTATTTT. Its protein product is CASSIGRAGGSDTQYF.

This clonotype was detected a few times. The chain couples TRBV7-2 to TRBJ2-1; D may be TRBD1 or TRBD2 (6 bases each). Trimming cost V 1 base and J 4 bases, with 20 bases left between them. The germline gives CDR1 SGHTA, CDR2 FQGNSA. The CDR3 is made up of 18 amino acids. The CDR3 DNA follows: TGTGCCAGCAGCTTAGTGGTCTTTCCGGGGGCTTCTTACAATGAGCAGTTCTTC. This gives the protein CASSLVVFPGASYNEQFF.

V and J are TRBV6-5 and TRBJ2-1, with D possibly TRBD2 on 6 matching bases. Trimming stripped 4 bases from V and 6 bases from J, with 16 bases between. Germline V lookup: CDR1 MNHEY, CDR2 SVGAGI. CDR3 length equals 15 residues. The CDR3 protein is CASSFYGGGINEQFF. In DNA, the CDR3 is TGTGCCAGCAGTTTCTACGGGGGAGGTATCAATGAGCAGTTCTTC.

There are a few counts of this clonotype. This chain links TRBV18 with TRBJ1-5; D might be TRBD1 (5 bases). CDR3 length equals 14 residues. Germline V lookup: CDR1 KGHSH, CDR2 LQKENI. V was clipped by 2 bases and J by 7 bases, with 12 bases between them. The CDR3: CASSPNRSRQPQHF. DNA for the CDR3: TGTGCCAGCTCACCAAACAGGTCGCGGCAGCCCCAGCATTTT. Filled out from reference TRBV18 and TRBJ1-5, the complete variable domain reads NAGVMQNPRHLVRRRGQEARLRCSPMKGHSHVYWYRQLPEEGLKFMVYLQKENIIDESGMPKERFSAEFPKEGPSILRIQQVVRGDSAAYFCASSPNRSRQPQHFGDGTRLSIL.

CDR3 DNA sequence: TGTGCCAGCAGTTTGAGACAGGGGACGGCACCCCTCCACTTT. Protein: CASSLRQGTAPLHF. The chain joins TRBV12-3 or TRBV12-4 to TRBJ1-6; 8 bases line up with TRBD1. This CDR3 spans 14 amino acids. V was clipped by 3 bases and J by 11 bases; unmatched bases: 6.

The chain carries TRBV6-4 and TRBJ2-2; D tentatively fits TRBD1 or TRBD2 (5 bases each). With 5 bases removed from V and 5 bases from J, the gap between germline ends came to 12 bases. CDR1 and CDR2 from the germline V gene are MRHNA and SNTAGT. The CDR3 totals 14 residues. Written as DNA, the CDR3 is TGTGCCAGCAGTTCCGGGACGGAAACCGGGGAGCTGTTTTTT. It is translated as CASSSGTETGELFF.

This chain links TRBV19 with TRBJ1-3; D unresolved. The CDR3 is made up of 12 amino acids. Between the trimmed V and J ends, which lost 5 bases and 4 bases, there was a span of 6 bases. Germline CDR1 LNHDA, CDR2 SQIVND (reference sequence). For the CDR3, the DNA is TGTGCCAGTAGTCTACAGGGAAACACCATATATTTT. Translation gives CASSLQGNTIYF.

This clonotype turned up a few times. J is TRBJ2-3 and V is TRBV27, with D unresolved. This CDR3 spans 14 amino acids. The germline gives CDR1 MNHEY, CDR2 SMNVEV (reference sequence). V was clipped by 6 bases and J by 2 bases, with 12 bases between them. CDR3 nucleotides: TGTGCCAGCAGGCCCTTTATCCTCACAGATACGCAGTATTTT. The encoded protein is CASRPFILTDTQYF.

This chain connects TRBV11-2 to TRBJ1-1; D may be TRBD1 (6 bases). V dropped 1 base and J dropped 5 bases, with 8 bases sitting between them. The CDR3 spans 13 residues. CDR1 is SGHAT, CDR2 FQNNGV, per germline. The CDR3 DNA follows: TGTGCCAGCAGCTTAGGGGGGCAAACTGAAGCTTTCTTT. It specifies CASSLGGQTEAFF.

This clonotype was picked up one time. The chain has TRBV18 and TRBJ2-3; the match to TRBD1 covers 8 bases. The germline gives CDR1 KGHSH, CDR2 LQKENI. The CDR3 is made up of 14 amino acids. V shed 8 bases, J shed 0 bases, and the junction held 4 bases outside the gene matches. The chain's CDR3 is CASLRQGSTDTQYF. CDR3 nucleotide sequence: TGTGCCAGCCTACGACAGGGGAGCACAGATACGCAGTATTTT.

Here the CDR3 DNA reads TGTGCCAGCAGCTTGTTAAGAGGCTCTGGGGCCAACGTCCTGACTTTC. Amino acids: CASSLLRGSGANVLTF. The J gene is TRBJ2-6, the V gene TRBV5-8; D uncertain. The CDR3 sequence is 16 residues long. Germline CDR1 is SGHTS and CDR2 is YDEGEE. Trimming took off 1 base at V and 0 bases at J, with 8 bases between the two ends.

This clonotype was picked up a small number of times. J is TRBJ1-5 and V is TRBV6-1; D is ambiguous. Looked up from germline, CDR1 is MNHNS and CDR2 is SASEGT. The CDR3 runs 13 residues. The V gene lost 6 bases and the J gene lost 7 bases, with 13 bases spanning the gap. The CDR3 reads CASRGPGGQPQHF. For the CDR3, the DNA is TGTGCCAGCAGGGGCCCCGGTGGGCAGCCCCAGCATTTT.

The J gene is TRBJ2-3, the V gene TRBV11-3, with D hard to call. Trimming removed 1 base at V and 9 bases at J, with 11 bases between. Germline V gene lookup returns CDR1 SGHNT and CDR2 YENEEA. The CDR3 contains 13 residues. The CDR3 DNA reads TGTGCCAGCAGCTTAGTGCCGTCCCCCACGCAGTATTTT. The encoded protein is CASSLVPSPTQYF.

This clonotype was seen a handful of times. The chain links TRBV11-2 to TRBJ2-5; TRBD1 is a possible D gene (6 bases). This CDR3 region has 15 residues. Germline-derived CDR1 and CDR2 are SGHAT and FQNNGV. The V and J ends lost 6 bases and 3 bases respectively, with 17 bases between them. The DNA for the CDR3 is TGTGCCAGCAGACCCTCGGCGGCAGGGGAAGAGACCCAGTACTTC. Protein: CASRPSAAGEETQYF.

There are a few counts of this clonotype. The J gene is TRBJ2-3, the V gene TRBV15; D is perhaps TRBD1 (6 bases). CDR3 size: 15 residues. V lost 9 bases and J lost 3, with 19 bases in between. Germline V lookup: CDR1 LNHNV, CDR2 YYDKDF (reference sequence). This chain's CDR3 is CATQTGTTLTDTQYF. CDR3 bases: TGTGCCACGCAAACGGGGACAACCCTGACAGATACGCAGTATTTT.

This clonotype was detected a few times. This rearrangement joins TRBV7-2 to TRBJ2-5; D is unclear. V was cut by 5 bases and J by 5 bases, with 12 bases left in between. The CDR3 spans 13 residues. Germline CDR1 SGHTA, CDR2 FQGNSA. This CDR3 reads CASSRWVAETQYF. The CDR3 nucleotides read TGTGCCAGCAGCCGCTGGGTGGCGGAGACCCAGTACTTC.

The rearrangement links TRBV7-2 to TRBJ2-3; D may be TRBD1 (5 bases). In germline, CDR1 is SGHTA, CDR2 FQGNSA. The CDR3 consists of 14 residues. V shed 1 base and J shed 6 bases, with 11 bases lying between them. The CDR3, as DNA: TGTGCCAGCAGCTTAGGGGGCCCGGCGGATACGCAGTATTTT. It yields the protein CASSLGGPADTQYF. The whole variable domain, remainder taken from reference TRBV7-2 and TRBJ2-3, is GAGVSQSPSNKVTEKGKDVELRCDPISGHTALYWYRQSLGQGLEFLIYFQGNSAPDKSGLPSDRFSAERTGGSVSTLTIQRTQQEDSAVYLCASSLGGPADTQYFGPGTRLTVL.

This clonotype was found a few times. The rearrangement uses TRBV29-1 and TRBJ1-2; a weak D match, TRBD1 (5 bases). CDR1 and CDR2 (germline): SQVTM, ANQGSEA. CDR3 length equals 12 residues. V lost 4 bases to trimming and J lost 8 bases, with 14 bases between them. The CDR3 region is CSVAEGMGGYTF. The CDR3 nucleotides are TGCAGCGTTGCCGAGGGGATGGGGGGCTACACCTTC.

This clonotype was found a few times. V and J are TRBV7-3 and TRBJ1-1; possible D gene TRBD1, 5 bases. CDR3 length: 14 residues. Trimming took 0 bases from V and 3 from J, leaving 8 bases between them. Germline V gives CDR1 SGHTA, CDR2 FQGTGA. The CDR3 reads CASSLTQGHTEAFF. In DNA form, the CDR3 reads TGTGCCAGCAGCTTAACGCAGGGCCACACTGAAGCTTTCTTT.

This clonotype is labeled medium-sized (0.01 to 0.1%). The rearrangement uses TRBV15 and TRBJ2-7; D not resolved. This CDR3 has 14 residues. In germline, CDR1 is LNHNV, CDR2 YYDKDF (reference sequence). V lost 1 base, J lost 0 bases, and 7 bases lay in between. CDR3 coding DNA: TGTGCCACCAGCAGAGGGCAGGTCTCCTACGAGCAGTACTTC. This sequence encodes CATSRGQVSYEQYF.